This T cell receptor beta chain stems from a study of T cells after yellow fever vaccination. Study-wide background: The SMART-Seq v4 Ultra Low Input method served to prepare the low-cell-number fractions.

In TCRdb, the 5' RACE reads were re-called with MiXCR into one record per CDR3 protein. The table lists fewer than 350,000 distinct CDR3 sequences, 7.5% to 9% of them singletons. The CDR3 spans 11 residues. Germline CDR1 and CDR2: SEHNR and FQNEAQ (reference sequence). Trimming removed 8 bases from V and 6 bases from J, with 10 bases in between. The study, taken as a whole, reports: A small proportion of clonotypes was detected in both the CD4 and CD8 compartments. The secondary T-cell response peaked on day 5, not day 15, but was weaker.

The sample holds a few counts of this clonotype. Its antigen remains unidentified. The V and J genes are TRBV7-9 and TRBJ1-2; D remains unclear. This TCR was sampled from a man between 18 and 35 years old who received the YFV17D yellow fever vaccine. Material: PBMCs, obtained on the day of the first yellow fever vaccination. The CDR3 nucleotides are TGTGCCAGCGGCCTGCTAGATGGCTACACCTTC. Residues: CASGLLDGYTF.